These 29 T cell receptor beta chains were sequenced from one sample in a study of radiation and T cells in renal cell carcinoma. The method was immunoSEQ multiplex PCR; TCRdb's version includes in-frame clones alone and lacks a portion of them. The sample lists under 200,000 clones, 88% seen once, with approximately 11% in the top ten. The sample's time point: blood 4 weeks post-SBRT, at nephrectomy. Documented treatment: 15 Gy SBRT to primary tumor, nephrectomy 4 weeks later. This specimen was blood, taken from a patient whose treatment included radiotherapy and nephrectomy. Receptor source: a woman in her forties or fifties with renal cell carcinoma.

CDR3 DNA: TGTGCCTGCCCGGGACAGGGGGCTTCTGGGGCCAACGTCCTGACTTTC. It is translated as CACPGQGASGANVLTF. This rearrangement joins TRBV7-9 to TRBJ2-6; 12 nucleotides match TRBD1. From germline, CDR1 is SEHNR and CDR2 FQNEAQ (reference sequence). The CDR3 sequence is 16 residues long. J lost 1 base, V lost 11 bases, and 6 bases had no gene match.

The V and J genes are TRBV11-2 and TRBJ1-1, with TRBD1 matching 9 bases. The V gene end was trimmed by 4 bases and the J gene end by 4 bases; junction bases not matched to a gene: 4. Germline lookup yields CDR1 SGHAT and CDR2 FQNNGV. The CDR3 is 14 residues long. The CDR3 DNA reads TGTGCCAGCAGCTCAGACAGGGGGGGCACTGAAGCTTTCTTT. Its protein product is CASSSDRGGTEAFF.

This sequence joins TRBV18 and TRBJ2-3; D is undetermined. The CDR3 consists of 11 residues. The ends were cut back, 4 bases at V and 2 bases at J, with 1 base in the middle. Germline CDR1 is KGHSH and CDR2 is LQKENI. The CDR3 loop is CASSLTDTQYF. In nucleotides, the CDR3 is TGTGCCAGCTCACTCACAGATACGCAGTATTTT.

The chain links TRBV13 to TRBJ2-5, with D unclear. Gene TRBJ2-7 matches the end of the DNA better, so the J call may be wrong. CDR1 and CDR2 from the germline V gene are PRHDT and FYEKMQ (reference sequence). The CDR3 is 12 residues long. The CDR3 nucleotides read TGTGCCAGCAGCTTAGGCAGGTACGAGCAGTACTTC. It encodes CASSLGRYEQYF.

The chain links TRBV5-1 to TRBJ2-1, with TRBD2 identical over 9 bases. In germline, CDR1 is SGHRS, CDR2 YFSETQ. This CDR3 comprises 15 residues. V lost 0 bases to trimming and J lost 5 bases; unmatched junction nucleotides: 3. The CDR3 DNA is TGCGCCAGCAGCTTGGGCGCGGGGGGGAACAATGAGCAGTTCTTC. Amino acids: CASSLGAGGNNEQFF.

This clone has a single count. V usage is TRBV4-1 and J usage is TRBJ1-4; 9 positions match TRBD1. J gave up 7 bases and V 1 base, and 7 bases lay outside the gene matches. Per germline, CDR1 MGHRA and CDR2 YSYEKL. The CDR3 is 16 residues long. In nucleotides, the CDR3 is TGCGCCAGCAGCCAAGGGTCGGGACAGGGAACTGAAAAACTGTTTTTT. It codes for CASSQGSGQGTEKLFF.

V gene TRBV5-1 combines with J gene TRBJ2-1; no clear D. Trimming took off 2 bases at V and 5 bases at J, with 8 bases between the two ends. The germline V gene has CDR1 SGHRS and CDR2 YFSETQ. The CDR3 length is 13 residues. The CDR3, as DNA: TGCGCCAGCAGCTTTAGGAGAAACAATGAGCAGTTCTTC. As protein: CASSFRRNNEQFF.

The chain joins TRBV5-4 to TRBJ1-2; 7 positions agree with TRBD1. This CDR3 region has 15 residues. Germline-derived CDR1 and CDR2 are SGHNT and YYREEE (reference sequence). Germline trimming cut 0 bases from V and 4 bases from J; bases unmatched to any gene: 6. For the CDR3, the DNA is TGTGCCAGCAGCTTGGTTACAGGGGAGGTCTATGGCTACACCTTC. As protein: CASSLVTGEVYGYTF.

The DNA of the CDR3 is TGCGCCAGCAGCCCTGGACAGGGGATATATCTGAACACTGAAGCTTTCTTT. As protein: CASSPGQGIYLNTEAFF. This chain joins TRBV5-1 and TRBJ1-1, with TRBD1 identical over 9 bases. This CDR3 comprises 17 residues. Germline V gene lookup returns CDR1 SGHRS and CDR2 YFSETQ. J lost 0 bases, V lost 4 bases, and 10 bases had no gene match.

CDR3 amino acids: CASSTRDRGFPNYEQYF. The CDR3 DNA follows: TGTGCCAGCAGCACACGGGACAGGGGGTTTCCGAACTACGAGCAGTACTTC. This chain uses TRBV5-6 with TRBJ2-7, with 11 nucleotides matching TRBD1. Germline CDR1 and CDR2: SGHDT and YYEEEE. This CDR3 has 17 residues. The V and J ends lost 4 bases and 3 bases, in that order; junction bases with no gene match: 12.

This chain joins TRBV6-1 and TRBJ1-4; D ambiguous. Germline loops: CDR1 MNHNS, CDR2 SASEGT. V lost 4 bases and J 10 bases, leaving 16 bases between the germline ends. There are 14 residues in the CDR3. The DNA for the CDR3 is TGTGCCAGCAGTGGGAGATACCTCCCGAGAAAACTGTTTTTT. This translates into CASSGRYLPRKLFF.

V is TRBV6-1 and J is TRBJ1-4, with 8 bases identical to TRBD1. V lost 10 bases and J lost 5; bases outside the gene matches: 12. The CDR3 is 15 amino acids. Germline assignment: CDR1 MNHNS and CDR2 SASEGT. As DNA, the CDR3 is TGTGCCATACAGGGGTCTCGACAGGGGAATGAAAAACTGTTTTTT. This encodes CAIQGSRQGNEKLFF.

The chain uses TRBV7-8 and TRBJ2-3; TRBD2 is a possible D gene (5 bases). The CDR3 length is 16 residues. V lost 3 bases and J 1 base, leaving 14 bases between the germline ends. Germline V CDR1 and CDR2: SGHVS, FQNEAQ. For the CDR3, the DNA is TGTGCCAGCAGCTTTCTCCATCCGGAGGGCACAGATACGCAGTATTTT. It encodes CASSFLHPEGTDTQYF. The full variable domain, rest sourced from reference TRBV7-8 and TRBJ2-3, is GAGVSQSPRYKVAKRGQDVALRCDPISGHVSLFWYQQALGQGPEFLTYFQNEAQLDKSGLPSDRFFAERPEGSVSTLKIQRTQQEDSAVYLCASSFLHPEGTDTQYFGPGTRLTVL.

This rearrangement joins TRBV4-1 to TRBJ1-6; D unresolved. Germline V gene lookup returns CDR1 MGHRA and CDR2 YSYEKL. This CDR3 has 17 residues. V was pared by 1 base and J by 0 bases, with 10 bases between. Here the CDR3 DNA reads TGCGCCAGCAGCCAAGGTTCCAGGAGCTCCTATAATTCACCCCTCCACTTT. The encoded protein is CASSQGSRSSYNSPLHF.

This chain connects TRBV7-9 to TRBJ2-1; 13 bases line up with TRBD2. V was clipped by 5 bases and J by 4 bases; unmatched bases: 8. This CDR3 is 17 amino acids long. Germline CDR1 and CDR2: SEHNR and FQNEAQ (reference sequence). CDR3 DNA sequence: TGTGCCAGCAGCCCGCCGGGACTAGCGGGGACATACAATGAGCAGTTCTTC. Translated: CASSPPGLAGTYNEQFF. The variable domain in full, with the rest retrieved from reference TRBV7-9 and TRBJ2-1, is DTGVSQNPRHKITKRGQNVTFRCDPISEHNRLYWYRQTLGQGPEFLTYFQNEAQLEKSRLLSDRFSAERPKGSFSTLEIQRTEQGDSAMYLCASSPPGLAGTYNEQFFGPGTRLTVL.

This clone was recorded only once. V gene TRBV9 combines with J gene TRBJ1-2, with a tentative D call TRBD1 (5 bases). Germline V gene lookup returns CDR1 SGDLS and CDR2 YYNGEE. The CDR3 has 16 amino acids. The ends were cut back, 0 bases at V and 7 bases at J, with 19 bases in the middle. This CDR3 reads CASSVDPYGTGAGYTF. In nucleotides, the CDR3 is TGTGCCAGCAGCGTAGACCCTTATGGGACGGGAGCTGGCTACACCTTC.

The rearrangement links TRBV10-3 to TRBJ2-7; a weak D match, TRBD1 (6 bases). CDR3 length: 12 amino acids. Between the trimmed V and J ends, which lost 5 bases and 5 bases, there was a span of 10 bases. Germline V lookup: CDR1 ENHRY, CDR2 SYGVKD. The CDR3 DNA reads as TGTGCCATCAGTAAACAGGGTGACGAGCAGTACTTC. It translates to CAISKQGDEQYF.

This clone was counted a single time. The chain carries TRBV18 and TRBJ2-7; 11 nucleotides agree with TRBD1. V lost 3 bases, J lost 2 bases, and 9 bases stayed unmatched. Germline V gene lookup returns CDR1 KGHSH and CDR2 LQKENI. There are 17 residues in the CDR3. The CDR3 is CASSPLEQDRGPYEQYF. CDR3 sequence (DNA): TGTGCCAGCTCACCGTTAGAGCAGGACAGGGGGCCCTACGAGCAGTACTTC. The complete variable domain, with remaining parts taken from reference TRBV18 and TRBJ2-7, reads NAGVMQNPRHLVRRRGQEARLRCSPMKGHSHVYWYRQLPEEGLKFMVYLQKENIIDESGMPKERFSAEFPKEGPSILRIQQVVRGDSAAYFCASSPLEQDRGPYEQYFGPGTRLTVT.

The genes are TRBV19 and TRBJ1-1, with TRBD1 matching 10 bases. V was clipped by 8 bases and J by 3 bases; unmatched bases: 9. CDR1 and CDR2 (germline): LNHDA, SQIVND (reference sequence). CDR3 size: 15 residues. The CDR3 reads CASSGWTGGDTEAFF. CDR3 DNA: TGTGCCAGTTCCGGCTGGACAGGGGGAGACACTGAAGCTTTCTTT.

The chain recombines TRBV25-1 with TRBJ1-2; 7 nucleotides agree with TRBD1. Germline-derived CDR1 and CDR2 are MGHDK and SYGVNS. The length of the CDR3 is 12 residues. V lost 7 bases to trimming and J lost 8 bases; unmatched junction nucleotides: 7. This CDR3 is CASTTRQGGYTF. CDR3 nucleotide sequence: TGTGCCAGCACTACGAGACAGGGCGGCTACACCTTC.

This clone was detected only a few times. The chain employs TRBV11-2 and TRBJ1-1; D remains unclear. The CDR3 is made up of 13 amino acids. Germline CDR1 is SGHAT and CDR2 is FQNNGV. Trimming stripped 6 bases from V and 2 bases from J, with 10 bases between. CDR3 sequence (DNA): TGTGCCAGCAGTTTTACACCTAACACTGAAGCTTTCTTT. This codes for CASSFTPNTEAFF.

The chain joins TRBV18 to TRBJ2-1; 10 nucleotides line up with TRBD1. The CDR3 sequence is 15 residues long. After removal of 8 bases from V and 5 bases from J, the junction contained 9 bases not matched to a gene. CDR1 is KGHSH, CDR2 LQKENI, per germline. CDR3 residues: CASRPGTGVNNEQFF. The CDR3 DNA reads TGTGCCAGCCGTCCCGGGACAGGGGTGAACAATGAGCAGTTCTTC.

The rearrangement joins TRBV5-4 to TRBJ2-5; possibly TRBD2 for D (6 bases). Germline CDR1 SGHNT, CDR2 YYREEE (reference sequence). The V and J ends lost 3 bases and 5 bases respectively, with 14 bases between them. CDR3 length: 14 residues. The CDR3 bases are TGTGCCAGCAGCTCGTCGGGGGTGGGGGAGACCCAGTACTTC. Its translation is CASSSSGVGETQYF.

This chain's CDR3 is CASRGGTPNTYEQYF. CDR3 nucleotides: TGTGCCAGCAGGGGCGGGACACCTAATACCTACGAGCAGTACTTC. The chain uses TRBV6-1 and TRBJ2-5; either TRBD1 or TRBD2 may supply D (6 bases each). TRBJ2-7 matches the DNA end more closely, so the J call is doubtful. The CDR3 loop spans 15 amino acids. From germline, CDR1 is MNHNS and CDR2 SASEGT.

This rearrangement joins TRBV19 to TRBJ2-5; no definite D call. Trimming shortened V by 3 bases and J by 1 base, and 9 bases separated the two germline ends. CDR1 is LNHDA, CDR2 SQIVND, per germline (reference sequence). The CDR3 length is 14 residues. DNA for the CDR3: TGTGCCAGTAGTATGGTCTCAGTCCAAGAGACCCAGTACTTC. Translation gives CASSMVSVQETQYF.

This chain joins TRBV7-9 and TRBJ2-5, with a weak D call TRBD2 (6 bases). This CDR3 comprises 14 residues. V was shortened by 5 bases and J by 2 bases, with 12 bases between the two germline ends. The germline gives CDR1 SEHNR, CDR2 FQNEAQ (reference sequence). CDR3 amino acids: CASSLSGGQETQYF. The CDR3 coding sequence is TGTGCCAGCAGCCTAAGTGGGGGGCAAGAGACCCAGTACTTC.

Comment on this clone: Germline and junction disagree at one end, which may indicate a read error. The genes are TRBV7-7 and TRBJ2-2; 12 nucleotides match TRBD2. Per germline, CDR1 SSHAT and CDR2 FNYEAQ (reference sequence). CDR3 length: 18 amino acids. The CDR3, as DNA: TGTGCTAGCAGCTTAGTGGCTAGCGGGGGGGCGAACACCGGGGAGCTGTTTTTT. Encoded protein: CASSLVASGGANTGELFF.

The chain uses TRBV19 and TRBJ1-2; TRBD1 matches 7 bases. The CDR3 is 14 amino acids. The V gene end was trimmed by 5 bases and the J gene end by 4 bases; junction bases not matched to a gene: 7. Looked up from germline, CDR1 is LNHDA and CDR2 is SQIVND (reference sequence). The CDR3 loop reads CASSDLGQSYGYTF. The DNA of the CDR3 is TGTGCCAGTAGTGATTTGGGACAGAGCTATGGCTACACCTTC. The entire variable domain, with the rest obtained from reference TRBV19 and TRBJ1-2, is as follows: DGGITQSPKYLFRKEGQNVTLSCEQNLNHDAMYWYRQDPGQGLRLIYYSQIVNDFQKGDIAEGYSVSREKKESFPLTVTSAQKNPTAFYLCASSDLGQSYGYTFGSGTRLTVV.

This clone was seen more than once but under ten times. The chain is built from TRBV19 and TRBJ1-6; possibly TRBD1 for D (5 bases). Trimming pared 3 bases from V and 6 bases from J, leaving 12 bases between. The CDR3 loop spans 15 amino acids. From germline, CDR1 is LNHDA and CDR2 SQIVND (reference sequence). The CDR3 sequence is CASSIDQRGNSPLHF. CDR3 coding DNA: TGTGCCAGTAGTATTGACCAAAGGGGTAATTCACCCCTCCACTTT.